Listed here is a single TCR beta chain. No antigen is known for it. The CDR3 has 13 amino acids. Germline CDR1 and CDR2: LNHDA and SQIVND (reference sequence). With V trimmed by 6 bases and J by 6 bases, 4 bases remained unmatched. This record comes from a study of T cell responses to AZD1222 COVID-19 vaccine. Study at large: Pooling covered second doses at about 4 or about 12 weeks. General observations from the study: Baseline seropositivity characterized only 5 to 7 AZD1222 recipients. Clonal diversity may have been underestimated in mostly white British donors.

Sequencing used immunoSEQ multiplex PCR; TCRdb keeps in-frame clones, though not all of them. This table holds about 160,000 clones, around nine tenths found once. This clonotype was sampled from an adult in good health. This sample comprised peripheral blood, obtained on day 0 of AZD1222 vaccination. The chain joins TRBV19 to TRBJ2-1; the match to TRBD1 covers 8 bases. As DNA, the CDR3 is TGTGCCAGTAGACTAGACAGGGGCAATGAGCAGTTCTTC. Its protein is CASRLDRGNEQFF.